These 16 T cell receptor beta chains came from one sample sequenced in a study of cytomegalovirus exposure and HLA in healthy donors. PCR employed 60 Vbeta and 13 Jbeta primers. Profiled with immunoSEQ multiplex PCR; TCRdb holds only in-frame clones, not every one. This repertoire includes tens of thousands of clones. The sequencing sample was made of PBMCs. These receptors were taken from a man aged 45-60 years in good health and CMV-seronegative.

CDR3 coding DNA: TGTGCCAGCAATCGCGGGGGGTCCTACGAGCAGTACTTC. Translating gives CASNRGGSYEQYF. The chain carries TRBV9 and TRBJ2-7; 8 nucleotides match TRBD2. The V gene end was trimmed by 6 bases and the J gene end by 1 base; junction bases not matched to a gene: 3. Germline lookup yields CDR1 SGDLS and CDR2 YYNGEE. This CDR3 has 13 amino acids.

The chain joins TRBV6-4 to TRBJ2-1, with TRBD1 as a possible D gene (5 bases). CDR3 length: 14 amino acids. V was shortened by 4 bases and J by 9 bases, with 16 bases between the two germline ends. CDR1 and CDR2 (germline): MRHNA, SNTAGT. The CDR3 protein is CASSGQGEVGEQFF. The CDR3 nucleotides read TGTGCCAGCAGTGGCCAGGGTGAAGTTGGTGAGCAGTTCTTC.

This sequence joins TRBV28 and TRBJ1-2; D unresolved. Germline V CDR1 and CDR2: MDHEN, SYDVKM. This CDR3 is built from 12 residues. The V end was cut by 3 bases, the J end by 5 bases, with 7 bases between. The CDR3 sequence: CASSFSVYGYTF. The CDR3 DNA reads as TGTGCCAGCAGTTTTTCAGTTTATGGCTACACCTTC.

In nucleotides, the CDR3 is TGTGCCAGCAGTTTATACAGCTCTGGAAACACCATATATTTT. Its translation is CASSLYSSGNTIYF. The chain joins TRBV28 to TRBJ1-3; D gene uncertain. V was trimmed by 1 base and J by 0 bases, leaving 4 bases between them. The CDR3 is made up of 14 amino acids. Germline loops: CDR1 MDHEN, CDR2 SYDVKM.

The J gene is TRBJ2-7, the V gene TRBV5-1, with D perhaps TRBD1 (5 bases). This CDR3 contains 13 residues. Germline V gene data show CDR1 as SGHRS and CDR2 as YFSETQ. The ends were cut back, 4 bases at V and 5 bases at J, with 13 bases in the middle. CDR3 nucleotides: TGCGCCAGCAGCGGGGCAGGGAACCACGAGCAGTACTTC. It is translated as CASSGAGNHEQYF.

The V and J genes are TRBV20-1 and TRBJ2-1; 7 bases are a match to TRBD2. This CDR3 contains 10 residues. CDR1 is DFQATT and CDR2 is SNEGSKA in the germline V gene (reference sequence). V lost 8 bases, J lost 7 bases, and 2 bases stayed unmatched. CDR3 DNA sequence: TGCAGTACCGGGGGGAATGAGCAGTTCTTC. Translation gives CSTGGNEQFF.

The rearrangement links TRBV28 to TRBJ2-1; 8 bases are shared with TRBD1. This CDR3 spans 13 amino acids. CDR1 is MDHEN, CDR2 SYDVKM, per germline. The J segment lost 5 bases and the V segment lost 5 bases, leaving 2 bases of the junction unmatched. For the CDR3, the DNA is TGTGCCAGCAGTCCGGGACAGGACAATGAGCAGTTCTTC. Translating it yields CASSPGQDNEQFF.

The chain has TRBV4-2 and TRBJ1-1; D possibly corresponds to TRBD1 (6 bases). The germline V gene has CDR1 LGHNA and CDR2 YNFKEQ. The CDR3 sequence is 14 residues long. Trimming pared 2 bases from V and 4 bases from J, leaving 11 bases between. Written as DNA, the CDR3 is TGTGCCAGCAGCCAACTCCACAGGGTCACTGAAGCTTTCTTT. This sequence encodes CASSQLHRVTEAFF.

The chain combines TRBV18 with TRBJ1-2, with D possibly being TRBD1 (5 bases). Germline CDR1 is KGHSH and CDR2 is LQKENI. V was trimmed by 2 bases and J by 2 bases, leaving 9 bases between them. This CDR3 contains 14 residues. The CDR3 DNA is TGTGCCAGCTCACCAACCAGGGAAAACTATGGCTACACCTTC. Amino acid sequence: CASSPTRENYGYTF.

The chain links TRBV7-2 to TRBJ2-5; TRBD2 agrees at 10 bases. Germline V CDR1 and CDR2: SGHTA, FQGNSA. This CDR3 has 18 amino acids. After removal of 5 bases from V and 5 bases from J, the junction contained 17 bases not matched to a gene. This chain's CDR3 is CASSPLRIAGGPPETQYF. Written as DNA, the CDR3 is TGTGCCAGCAGCCCGCTTCGAATAGCGGGGGGTCCCCCCGAGACCCAGTACTTC.

Comments on this clone: This specimen includes other DNA sequences encoding the same CDR3. The chain is built from TRBV18 and TRBJ1-4, with no clear D. The CDR3 spans 13 residues. Germline V gene data show CDR1 as KGHSH and CDR2 as LQKENI. Trimming stripped 2 bases from V and 7 bases from J, with 8 bases between. CDR3 loop: CASSPGRGEKLFF. CDR3 nucleotides: TGTGCCAGCTCACCAGGGCGGGGTGAAAAACTGTTTTTT.

The rearrangement uses TRBV7-6 and TRBJ1-2; 9 bases agree with TRBD1. After removal of 2 bases from V and 4 bases from J, the junction contained 8 bases not matched to a gene. Germline V gene data show CDR1 as SGHVS and CDR2 as FNYEAQ. The CDR3 totals 16 residues. CDR3 bases: TGTGCCAGCAGCTTACGTCCCGGGACAGGGACCTATGGCTACACCTTC. Its protein product is CASSLRPGTGTYGYTF.

The chain links TRBV2 to TRBJ1-2; no firm D call. The V gene lost 6 bases and the J gene lost 0 bases, with 14 bases spanning the gap. Germline V gene data show CDR1 as SNHLY and CDR2 as FYNNEI. The CDR3 is 15 amino acids. The CDR3 sequence is CASSQRRGANYGYTF. The CDR3 nucleotides are TGTGCCAGCAGCCAAAGACGGGGAGCTAACTATGGCTACACCTTC. The full variable domain, in which reference TRBV2 and TRBJ1-2 provide the parts outside the CDR3, is EPEVTQTPSHQVTQMGQEVILRCVPISNHLYFYWYRQILGQKVEFLVSFYNNEISEKSEIFDDQFSVERPDGSNFTLKIRSTKLEDSAMYFCASSQRRGANYGYTFGSGTRLTVV.

This chain uses TRBV28 with TRBJ2-7; 7 bases fit TRBD1. V lost 4 bases, J lost 1 base, and 7 bases stayed unmatched. Germline CDR1 is MDHEN and CDR2 is SYDVKM. The CDR3 is made up of 15 amino acids. CDR3 coding DNA: TGTGCCAGCAGTTCCGCCGGGACAGATTCCTACGAGCAGTACTTC. This translates into CASSSAGTDSYEQYF.

The V call is TRBV11-3, the J call TRBJ1-1; the match to TRBD1 covers 9 bases. Germline trimming cut 8 bases from V and 6 bases from J; bases unmatched to any gene: 7. From germline, CDR1 is SGHNT and CDR2 YENEEA. This CDR3 is 13 amino acids long. Written as DNA, the CDR3 is TGTGCCAGCCGTGGGACAGGGCGCGCTGAAGCTTTCTTT. Protein: CASRGTGRAEAFF.

DNA of the CDR3: TGTGCCAGCATGAGACAGGGAGAGGGCACCGGGGAGCTGTTTTTT. Protein: CASMRQGEGTGELFF. The gene calls are TRBV27 and TRBJ2-2; 7 bases match TRBD1. Germline CDR1 is MNHEY and CDR2 is SMNVEV (reference sequence). The CDR3 consists of 15 residues. The V segment lost 7 bases and the J segment 4 bases; nucleotides outside the gene matches: 9.